This TCR beta chain was captured by sequencing in a study of graft-versus-host responses after intestinal transplantation. Study at large: The whole recipient group had anti-thymocyte globulin induction followed by tacrolimus and steroids for around 3 years. Study findings and constraints: The study found high graft-versus-host to host-versus-graft clonal ratios in allografts of patients with graft-donor T cell macrochimerism. An association linked early post-transplant HvG declines with peak circulating GvH clone levels.

Notes on this clone: The antigen remains undetermined.

There are 16 residues in the CDR3. V lost 4 bases, J lost 5 bases, and 17 bases lay in between. Looked up from germline, CDR1 is KGHSH and CDR2 is LQKENI. Here immunoSEQ multiplex PCR was the method, and the copy in TCRdb shows in-frame clones only, minus some. This table has roughly 17,000 clones, around 86% appearing once. The TCR sequence derives from a human patient who received an intestinal transplant, so some T cells may come from the graft donor. The genes are TRBV18 and TRBJ1-4; no definite D call. This specimen consisted of bone marrow, obtained around 120 days after transplant. The CDR3 DNA is TGTGCCAGCTCACAAACGACGGCCGGTCGGAATGAAAAACTGTTTTTT. Translating it yields CASSQTTAGRNEKLFF.